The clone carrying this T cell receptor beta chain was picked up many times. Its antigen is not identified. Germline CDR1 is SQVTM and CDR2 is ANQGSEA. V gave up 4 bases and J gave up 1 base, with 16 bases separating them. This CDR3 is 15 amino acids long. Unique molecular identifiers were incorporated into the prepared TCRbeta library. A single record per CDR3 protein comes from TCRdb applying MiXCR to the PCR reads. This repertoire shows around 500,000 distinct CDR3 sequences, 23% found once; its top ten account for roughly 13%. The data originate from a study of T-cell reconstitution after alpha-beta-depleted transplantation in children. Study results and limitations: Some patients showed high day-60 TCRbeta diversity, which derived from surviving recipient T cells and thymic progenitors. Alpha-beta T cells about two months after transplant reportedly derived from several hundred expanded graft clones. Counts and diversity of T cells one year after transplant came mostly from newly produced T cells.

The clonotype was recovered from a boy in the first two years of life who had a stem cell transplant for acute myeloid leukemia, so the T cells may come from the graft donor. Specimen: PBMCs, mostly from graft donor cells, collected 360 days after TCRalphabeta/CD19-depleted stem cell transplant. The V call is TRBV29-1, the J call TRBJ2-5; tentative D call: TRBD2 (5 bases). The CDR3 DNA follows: TGCAGCGTTGCGCGGGTCAGGAACTTCCAAGAGACCCAGTACTTC. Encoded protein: CSVARVRNFQETQYF.